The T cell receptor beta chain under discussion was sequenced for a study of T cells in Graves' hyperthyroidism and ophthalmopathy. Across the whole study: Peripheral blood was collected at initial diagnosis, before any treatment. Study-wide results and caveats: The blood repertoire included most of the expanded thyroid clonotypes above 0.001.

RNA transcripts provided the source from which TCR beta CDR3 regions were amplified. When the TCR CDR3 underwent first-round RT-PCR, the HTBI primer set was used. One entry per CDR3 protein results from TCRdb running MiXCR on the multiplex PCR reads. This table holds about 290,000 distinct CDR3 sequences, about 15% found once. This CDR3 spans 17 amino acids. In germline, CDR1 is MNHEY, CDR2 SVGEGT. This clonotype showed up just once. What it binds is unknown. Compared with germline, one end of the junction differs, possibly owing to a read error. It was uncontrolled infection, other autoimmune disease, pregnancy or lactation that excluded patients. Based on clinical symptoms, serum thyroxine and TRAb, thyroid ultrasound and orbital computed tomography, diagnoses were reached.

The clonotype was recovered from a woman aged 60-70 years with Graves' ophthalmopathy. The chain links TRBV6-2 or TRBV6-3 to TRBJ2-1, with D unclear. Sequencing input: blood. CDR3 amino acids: CASSYSRTSRAYNERFF. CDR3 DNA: TGTGCCAGCAGTTACTCTAGGACGTCCAGAGCCTACAATGAGCGGTTCTTC.